What follows describes a single T cell receptor (beta chain). The sample originates from a study of cytomegalovirus exposure and HLA in healthy donors. The germline V gene encodes CDR1 SGHAT and CDR2 FQDESV (reference sequence). Trimming removed 3 bases from V and 2 bases from J, with 11 bases in between. The CDR3 is 14 residues long. It was with 60 Vbeta and 13 Jbeta primers that the PCR ran. Clones were read by immunoSEQ multiplex PCR, and TCRdb kept only the in-frame ones, dropping some. The profile shows 85,000 to 130,000 clones, roughly 70% of them singletons. The clonotype comes from a woman between 18 and 30 years old in good health and CMV-seropositive. Sequencing was performed on PBMCs. The chain is built from TRBV11-1 and TRBJ2-7; tentative D call: TRBD1 (6 bases). The CDR3 loop reads CASSFDRPPYEQYF. The DNA of the CDR3 is TGTGCCAGCAGCTTCGACAGGCCCCCCTACGAGCAGTACTTC.